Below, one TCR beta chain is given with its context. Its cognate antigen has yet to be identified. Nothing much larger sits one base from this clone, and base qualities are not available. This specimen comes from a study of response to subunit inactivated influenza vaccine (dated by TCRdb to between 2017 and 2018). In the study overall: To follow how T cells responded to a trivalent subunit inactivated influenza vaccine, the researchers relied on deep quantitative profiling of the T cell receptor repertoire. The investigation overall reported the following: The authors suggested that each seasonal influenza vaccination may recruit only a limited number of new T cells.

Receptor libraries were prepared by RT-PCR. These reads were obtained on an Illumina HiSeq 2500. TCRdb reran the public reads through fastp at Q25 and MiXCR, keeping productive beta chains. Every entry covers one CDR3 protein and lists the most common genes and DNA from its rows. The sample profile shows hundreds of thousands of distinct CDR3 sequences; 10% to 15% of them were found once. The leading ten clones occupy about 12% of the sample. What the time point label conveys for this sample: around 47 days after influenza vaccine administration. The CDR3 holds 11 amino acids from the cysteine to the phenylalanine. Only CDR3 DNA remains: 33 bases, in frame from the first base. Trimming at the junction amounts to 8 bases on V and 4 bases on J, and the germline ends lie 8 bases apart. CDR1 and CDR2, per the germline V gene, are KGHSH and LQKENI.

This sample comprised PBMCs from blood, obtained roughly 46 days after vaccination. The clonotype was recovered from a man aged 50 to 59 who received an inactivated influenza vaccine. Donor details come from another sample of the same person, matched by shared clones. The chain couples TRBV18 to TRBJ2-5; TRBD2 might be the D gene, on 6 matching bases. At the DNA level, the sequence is TGTGCCAGCAGGGGACTAGAGACCCAGTACTTC. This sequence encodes CASRGLETQYF.